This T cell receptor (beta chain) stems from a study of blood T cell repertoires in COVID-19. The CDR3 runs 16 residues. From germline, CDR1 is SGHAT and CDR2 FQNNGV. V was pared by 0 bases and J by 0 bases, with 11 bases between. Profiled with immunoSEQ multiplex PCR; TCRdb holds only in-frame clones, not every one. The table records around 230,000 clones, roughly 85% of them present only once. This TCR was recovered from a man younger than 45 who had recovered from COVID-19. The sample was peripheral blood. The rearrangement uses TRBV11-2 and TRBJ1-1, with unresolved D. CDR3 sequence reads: CASSLDRRSMNTEAFF. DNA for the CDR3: TGTGCCAGCAGCTTAGATCGGCGGTCCATGAACACTGAAGCTTTCTTT.